This TCR beta chain was retrieved from a study of T cell responses to AZD1222 COVID-19 vaccine. General study points: Vaccination with two AZD1222 doses was followed by a rise in Spike-specific TCR breadth and depth. Possibly, clonal diversity was underestimated; donors were largely white British and included more females. Repertoire sampling occurred only after the peak T cell response.

Regarding this clone: Antigen unknown.

The data were produced by immunoSEQ multiplex PCR, yet TCRdb's version contains in-frame clones alone and is incomplete. The repertoire holds 79,000 or so clones, 65% to 80% seen once, with 27% in the top ten. This CDR3 spans 16 amino acids. The V and J ends lost 4 bases and 7 bases respectively, with 22 bases between them. Germline CDR1 and CDR2: LNHDA and SQIVND (reference sequence). This clonotype was sampled from an adult who received the MenACWY meningococcal vaccine as a control. The sequencing used peripheral blood, collected 28 days after the second dose of the MenACWY control vaccine. V and J are TRBV19 and TRBJ1-2, with D possibly being TRBD1 (5 bases). This CDR3 reads CASSNPAGLQGGGYTF. CDR3 bases: TGTGCCAGTAGTAACCCCGCGGGACTTCAAGGAGGTGGCTACACCTTC.